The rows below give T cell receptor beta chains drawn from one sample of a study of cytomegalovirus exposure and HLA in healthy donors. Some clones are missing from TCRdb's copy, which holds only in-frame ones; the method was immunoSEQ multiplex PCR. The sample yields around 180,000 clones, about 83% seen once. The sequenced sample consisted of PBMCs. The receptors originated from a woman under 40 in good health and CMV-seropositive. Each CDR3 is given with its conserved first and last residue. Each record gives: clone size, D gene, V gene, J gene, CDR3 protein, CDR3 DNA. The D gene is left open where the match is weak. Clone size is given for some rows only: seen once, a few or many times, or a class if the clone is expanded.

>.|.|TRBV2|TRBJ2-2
CASSESGHILGGELFF
TGTGCCAGCAGTGAATCGGGACACATTCTTGGCGGGGAGCTGTTTTTT
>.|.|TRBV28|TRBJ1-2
CASSLSSYGYTF
TGTGCCAGCAGTTTGTCATCCTATGGCTACACCTTC
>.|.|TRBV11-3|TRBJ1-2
CASSDGNYGYTF
TGTGCCAGCAGCGACGGGAACTATGGCTACACCTTC
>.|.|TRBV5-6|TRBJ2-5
CASSLAGLAETQYF
TGTGCCAGCAGCTTGGCCGGGTTAGCGGAGACCCAGTACTTC
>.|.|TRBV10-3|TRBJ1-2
CAISESGGASGYTF
TGTGCCATCAGTGAGTCAGGAGGGGCAAGTGGCTACACCTTC
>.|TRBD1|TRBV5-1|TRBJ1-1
CASSEGGNTEAFF
TGCGCCAGCAGCGAAGGGGGCAACACTGAAGCTTTCTTT
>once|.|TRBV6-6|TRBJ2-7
CASRDAGLSAYEQYF
TGTGCCAGCAGAGATGCAGGGCTTTCAGCCTACGAGCAGTACTTC
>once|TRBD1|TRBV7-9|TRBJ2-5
CASSFYGQGEETQYF
TGTGCCAGCAGCTTTTACGGCCAGGGGGAGGAGACCCAGTACTTC
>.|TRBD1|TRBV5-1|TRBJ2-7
CASSLGQGAEYEQYF
TGCGCCAGCAGCTTGGGACAGGGGGCTGAATACGAGCAGTACTTC
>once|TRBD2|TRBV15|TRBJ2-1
CATRPGLVAHNEQFF
TGTGCCACCAGACCGGGACTAGTGGCCCACAATGAGCAGTTCTTC
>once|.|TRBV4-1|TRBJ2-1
CASSSGGNEQFF
TGCGCCAGCAGCTCCGGTGGCAATGAGCAGTTCTTC
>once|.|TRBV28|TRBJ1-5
CASSFWGRGDQPQHF
TGTGCCAGCAGTTTTTGGGGCCGCGGGGACCAGCCCCAGCATTTT
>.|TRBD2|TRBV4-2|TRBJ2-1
CASSQDQAGGYEQFF
TGTGCCAGCAGCCAAGATCAAGCGGGGGGGTATGAGCAGTTCTTC
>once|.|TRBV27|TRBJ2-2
CASRRGAGELFF
TGTGCCAGCCGCAGGGGAGCCGGGGAGCTGTTTTTT
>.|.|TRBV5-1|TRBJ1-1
CASSLRGNTEAFF
TGCGCCAGCAGTCTTCGAGGGAACACTGAAGCTTTCTTT
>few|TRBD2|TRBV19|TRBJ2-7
CASSIGAGVGSYEQYF
TGTGCCAGTAGTATCGGGGCGGGAGTAGGGTCCTACGAGCAGTACTTC
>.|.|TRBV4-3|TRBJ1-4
CASSLLLRDNEKLFF
TGCGCCAGCAGCTTACTTTTACGTGATAATGAAAAACTGTTTTTT
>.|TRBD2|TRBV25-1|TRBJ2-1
CASSEQRAGLGNEQFF
TGTGCCAGCAGTGAACAGAGAGCGGGACTGGGGAATGAGCAGTTCTTC
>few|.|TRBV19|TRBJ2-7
CASKRTDYEQYF
TGTGCCAGTAAGAGGACAGACTACGAGCAGTACTTC
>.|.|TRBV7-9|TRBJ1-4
CASSPTGSNEKLFF
TGTGCCAGCAGCCCTACCGGGAGTAATGAAAAACTGTTTTTT
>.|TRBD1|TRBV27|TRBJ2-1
CASSFGDRYNEQFF
TGTGCCAGCAGTTTTGGGGACAGATACAATGAGCAGTTCTTC
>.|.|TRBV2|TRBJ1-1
CASNGHPQNTEAFF
TGTGCCAGCAATGGACACCCGCAGAACACTGAAGCTTTCTTT
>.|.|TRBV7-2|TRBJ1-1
CASSLGAYTEAFF
TGTGCCAGCAGCTTGGGGGCATACACTGAAGCTTTCTTT
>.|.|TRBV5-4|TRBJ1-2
CASNPWGGYGYTF
TGTGCCAGCAACCCTTGGGGGGGATATGGCTACACCTTC
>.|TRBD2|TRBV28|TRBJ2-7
CAIASGLAGGEQYF
TGTGCCATCGCCTCTGGACTAGCGGGAGGCGAGCAGTACTTC
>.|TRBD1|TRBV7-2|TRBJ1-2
CASSLTGQGGGYTF
TGTGCCAGCAGCTTAACCGGACAGGGAGGCGGCTACACCTTC
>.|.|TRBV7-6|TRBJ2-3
CASSTEGYTQYF
TGTGCCAGCAGCACTGAGGGATATACGCAGTATTTT